This TCR beta chain came from a study of response to subunit inactivated influenza vaccine. V gave up 5 bases and J gave up 10 bases, with 15 bases separating them. The CDR3 contains 14 residues. The germline CDR1 and CDR2 sequences are LGHNA and YSLEER. The study, taken as a whole, reports: A suggestion made by the authors is that each seasonal influenza vaccination recruits few new T cells.

One entry per CDR3 protein, called by TCRdb with MiXCR from the RT-PCR reads. The data contain more than 150,000 distinct CDR3 sequences, about 10% of them seen just once; the ten biggest clones take up approximately 39%. In regard to this clonotype: Its specificity is not known.

The J gene is TRBJ1-6, the V gene TRBV4-3, with D tentatively TRBD1 (5 bases). The TCR originated in a man in his fifties or sixties who received an inactivated influenza vaccine. The sample in question was CD8+ T cells sorted from PBMCs, obtained approximately 25 months after vaccination. The chain's CDR3 is CASSERGEGSPLHF. The CDR3 region has the DNA TGCGCCAGCAGCGAAAGAGGGGAAGGGTCACCCCTCCACTTT.